These 15 T cell receptor beta chains were all obtained from the same sample, sequenced in a study of cytomegalovirus exposure and HLA in healthy donors. The PCR employed 60 Vbeta primers together with 13 Jbeta primers. Method: immunoSEQ multiplex PCR; TCRdb's copy keeps in-frame clones and lacks some. The table has under 250,000 clones, approximately 82% seen once. The sequenced material came from PBMCs. Source of these receptors: a man aged 18 to 35 in good health and CMV-seronegative.

The chain is built from TRBV6-1 and TRBJ2-2; D is perhaps TRBD2 (6 bases). The CDR3 is made up of 15 amino acids. The germline V and J ends were trimmed by 2 bases and 3 bases, with 10 bases remaining between them. The V gene's germline CDR1 is MNHNS and CDR2 SASEGT. CDR3 bases: TGTGCCAGCAGTGAATCCGGGGGTGACACCGGGGAGCTGTTTTTT. Translation gives CASSESGGDTGELFF.

This clone was counted a single time. The gene calls are TRBV27 and TRBJ1-4; TRBD1 is a possible D gene (6 bases). V lost 5 bases to trimming and J lost 4 bases, with 14 bases between them. Germline assignment: CDR1 MNHEY and CDR2 SMNVEV (reference sequence). CDR3 length: 15 amino acids. The CDR3 loop is CASSDRGHRNEKLFF. The CDR3 DNA reads as TGTGCCAGCAGTGACCGGGGACACCGTAATGAAAAACTGTTTTTT.

The chain is built from TRBV19 and TRBJ2-1; D remains unclear. CDR3 size: 14 residues. Trimming removed 7 bases from V and 6 bases from J, with 16 bases in between. Per germline, CDR1 LNHDA and CDR2 SQIVND (reference sequence). CDR3 amino acids: CASNPTEKVNEQFF. The CDR3 DNA follows: TGTGCCAGTAACCCAACAGAAAAGGTCAATGAGCAGTTCTTC. Full variable domain (rest looked up from reference TRBV19 and TRBJ2-1): DGGITQSPKYLFRKEGQNVTLSCEQNLNHDAMYWYRQDPGQGLRLIYYSQIVNDFQKGDIAEGYSVSREKKESFPLTVTSAQKNPTAFYLCASNPTEKVNEQFFGPGTRLTVL.

This chain links TRBV9 with TRBJ2-1, with D perhaps matching TRBD2 (5 bases). Looked up from germline, CDR1 is SGDLS and CDR2 is YYNGEE. Trimming stripped 3 bases from V and 7 bases from J, with 8 bases between. The CDR3 covers 12 residues. The CDR3: CASSALGNEQFF. CDR3 DNA sequence: TGTGCCAGCAGCGCACTAGGGAATGAGCAGTTCTTC.

This clone was seen only once. This chain connects TRBV11-1 to TRBJ2-3; D is unclear. The germline V gene encodes CDR1 SGHAT and CDR2 FQDESV (reference sequence). There are 13 residues in the CDR3. Between the trimmed V and J ends, which lost 1 base and 5 bases, there was a span of 7 bases. The CDR3 bases are TGTGCCAGCAGCTTAGGAGTTCAAGATACGCAGTATTTT. Translation gives CASSLGVQDTQYF.

The chain links TRBV6-5 to TRBJ2-7; D might be TRBD2 (5 bases). Trimming cost V 5 bases and J 5 bases, with 16 bases left between them. The CDR3 spans 14 residues. Per germline, CDR1 MNHEY and CDR2 SVGAGI. This chain's CDR3 is CASSLGQRYHEQYF. The CDR3 nucleotides read TGTGCCAGCAGTCTAGGCCAGCGGTATCACGAGCAGTACTTC.

V and J are TRBV9 and TRBJ2-2, with 7 bases identical to TRBD2. From germline, CDR1 is SGDLS and CDR2 YYNGEE. This CDR3 has 15 amino acids. V shed 0 bases and J 4 bases; nucleotides not matched to a gene: 3. DNA for the CDR3: TGTGCCAGCAGCGTAGTGGGGGAGGGCACCGGGGAGCTGTTTTTT. Its protein product is CASSVVGEGTGELFF.

This rearrangement joins TRBV10-1 to TRBJ2-3, with D tentatively TRBD1 (5 bases). Between the trimmed V and J ends, which lost 4 bases and 5 bases, there was a span of 19 bases. The CDR3 sequence is 16 residues long. The germline CDR1 and CDR2 sequences are WNHNN and SYGVQD (reference sequence). The CDR3 is CASSGGHRLEGDTQYF. The CDR3 DNA reads as TGCGCCAGCAGTGGAGGACACCGGTTAGAAGGAGATACGCAGTATTTT.

The chain carries TRBV2 and TRBJ2-5; D is uncertain. The DNA end is more similar to TRBJ2-7, so the J call may be wrong. Germline V CDR1 and CDR2: SNHLY, FYNNEI. The CDR3 covers 16 residues. CDR3 sequence: CASSDVVAAVAYEQYF. CDR3 nucleotides: TGTGCCAGCAGTGATGTTGTGGCGGCCGTAGCCTACGAGCAGTACTTC.

J is TRBJ1-1 and V is TRBV5-1, with 9 bases identical to TRBD1. The germline CDR1 and CDR2 sequences are SGHRS and YFSETQ. The junction had 9 bases not matched to a gene; V was cut back by 4 bases and J by 5 bases. This CDR3 is built from 15 residues. The DNA for the CDR3 is TGCGCCAGCAGCGCCACAGGGGGCTCCTCGACTGAAGCTTTCTTT. It is translated as CASSATGGSSTEAFF. The entire variable domain, with the rest obtained from reference TRBV5-1 and TRBJ1-1, is as follows: KAGVTQTPRYLIKTRGQQVTLSCSPISGHRSVSWYQQTPGQGLQFLFEYFSETQRNKGNFPGRFSGRQFSNSRSEMNVSTLELGDSALYLCASSATGGSSTEAFFGQGTRLTVV.

The chain joins TRBV7-8 to TRBJ2-5; D uncertain. With 5 bases removed from V and 3 bases from J, the gap between germline ends came to 13 bases. Germline loops: CDR1 SGHVS, CDR2 FQNEAQ. The CDR3 consists of 14 residues. The CDR3 coding sequence is TGTGCCAGCAGCCTAGGGCACCTAGAAGAGACCCAGTACTTC. Residues: CASSLGHLEETQYF.

This rearrangement joins TRBV28 to TRBJ1-5; TRBD1 might be the D (6 bases). V was cut by 3 bases and J by 0 bases, with 18 bases left in between. The germline V gene has CDR1 MDHEN and CDR2 SYDVKM. CDR3 length: 18 amino acids. The CDR3 loop is CASSFQKQGSYSNQPQHF. The CDR3 DNA sequence: TGTGCCAGCAGTTTTCAAAAACAGGGATCGTATAGCAATCAGCCCCAGCATTTT.

The V gene is TRBV29-1, the J gene TRBJ2-7; D is perhaps TRBD2 (6 bases). Trimming took 4 bases from V and 1 from J, leaving 14 bases between them. Germline CDR1 SQVTM, CDR2 ANQGSEA. The length of the CDR3 is 14 residues. In DNA form, the CDR3 reads TGCAGCGTTGTAGCGGCGGGTAATTCCTACGAGCAGTACTTC. Translating gives CSVVAAGNSYEQYF.

The rearrangement joins TRBV7-9 to TRBJ2-2; TRBD2 matches at 12 bases. V lost 4 bases, J lost 6 bases, and 6 bases stayed unmatched. Looked up from germline, CDR1 is SEHNR and CDR2 is FQNEAQ (reference sequence). The CDR3 consists of 16 residues. CDR3 in DNA: TGTGCCAGCAGCTCCCCGACTAGCGGGAGTCCCGGGGAGCTGTTTTTT. Translated: CASSSPTSGSPGELFF.

The V gene is TRBV28, the J gene TRBJ2-1; a possible D gene is TRBD2 (5 bases). V gave up 6 bases and J gave up 7 bases, with 22 bases separating them. This CDR3 has 16 residues. Germline assignment: CDR1 MDHEN and CDR2 SYDVKM. The DNA of the CDR3 is TGTGCCAGCAGGCCCCTCAGGCCTAGCTTGGAAAATGAGCAGTTCTTC. This codes for CASRPLRPSLENEQFF. Based on the CDR3 plus reference TRBV28 and TRBJ2-1, the full variable domain is DVKVTQSSRYLVKRTGEKVFLECVQDMDHENMFWYRQDPGLGLRLIYFSYDVKMKEKGDIPEGYSVSREKKERFSLILESASTNQTSMYLCASRPLRPSLENEQFFGPGTRLTVL.